The 28 T cell receptor beta chains below come from one sample, sequenced in a study of T cells after somatic rescue of genetic block. Using immunoSEQ multiplex PCR, the repertoire was profiled, and TCRdb retains in-frame clones only, with some absent. The data contain 70,000 or so clones, under 95% of them singletons. Sequenced sample: peripheral blood mononuclear cells (PBMCs). The source of these receptors is a man aged 35 to 55.

The rearrangement uses TRBV27 and TRBJ2-1; 9 bases map to TRBD1. There are 16 residues in the CDR3. V lost 2 bases, J lost 6 bases, and 8 bases stayed unmatched. Germline CDR1 is MNHEY and CDR2 is SMNVEV (reference sequence). Written as DNA, the CDR3 is TGTGCCAGCAGTTTACGGGGACAGGGCCTGGGCAATGAGCAGTTCTTC. Its protein product is CASSLRGQGLGNEQFF.

The chain combines TRBV9 with TRBJ2-5, with D perhaps matching TRBD1 (6 bases). The J call may be incorrect, as the DNA end agrees better with TRBJ2-7. Germline CDR1 is SGDLS and CDR2 is YYNGEE. This CDR3 has 13 amino acids. This CDR3 is CASSPGTTYEQYF. CDR3 sequence (DNA): TGTGCCAGCAGCCCCGGGACAACCTACGAGCAGTACTTC.

The CDR3 loop is CASSLGTGVNSPLHF. CDR3 sequence (DNA): TGTGCCAGCAGCTTGGGGACAGGGGTGAATTCACCCCTCCACTTT. The genes are TRBV5-6 and TRBJ1-6, with 9 bases aligning to TRBD1. V trimming: 0 bases; J trimming: 7 bases; junction bases outside the gene matches: 2. Germline V gene lookup returns CDR1 SGHDT and CDR2 YYEEEE. The CDR3 runs to 15 residues.

This sequence joins TRBV11-3 and TRBJ2-7; TRBD1 agrees at 9 bases. The ends lost 1 base at V and 7 bases at J; junction bases unmatched: 17. CDR1 is SGHNT, CDR2 YENEEA, per germline. CDR3 length: 18 amino acids. This CDR3 is CASSLVGPGQGNLREQYF. CDR3 DNA: TGTGCCAGCAGCTTAGTAGGGCCTGGACAGGGGAACTTGCGGGAGCAGTACTTC.

The gene calls are TRBV2 and TRBJ2-7; 9 nucleotides agree with TRBD2. This CDR3 has 12 residues. J was trimmed by 4 bases and V by 7 bases; bases with no gene match: 2. The germline CDR1 and CDR2 sequences are SNHLY and FYNNEI. DNA for the CDR3: TGTGCCAGCATAAGCGGGGGGTACGAGCAGTACTTC. Translation: CASISGGYEQYF.

This rearrangement joins TRBV7-9 to TRBJ2-3; a possible D gene is TRBD2 (5 bases). CDR3 size: 15 residues. Germline values: CDR1 SEHNR, CDR2 FQNEAQ (reference sequence). V was trimmed by 1 base and J by 0 bases, leaving 8 bases between them. CDR3 sequence: CASSLVAISTDTQYF. The DNA for the CDR3 is TGTGCCAGCAGCTTAGTAGCGATCAGCACAGATACGCAGTATTTT.

The J gene is TRBJ1-1, the V gene TRBV2, with a weak D call TRBD1 (6 bases). This CDR3 is built from 13 residues. Germline V gene lookup returns CDR1 SNHLY and CDR2 FYNNEI. V was clipped by 11 bases and J by 7 bases, with 20 bases between them. The CDR3 spells CAGDRPPRVEAFF. The CDR3 nucleotides are TGTGCCGGAGACAGGCCCCCGAGGGTTGAAGCTTTCTTT.

This chain joins TRBV30 and TRBJ2-5; TRBD2 agrees at 7 bases. This CDR3 is built from 14 residues. Trimming cost V 0 bases and J 4 bases; bases outside gene matches: 5. Looked up from germline, CDR1 is GTSNPN and CDR2 is SVGIG (reference sequence). The CDR3 DNA sequence: TGTGCCTGGAGTGTGATGGGGGGGTCAGAGACCCAGTACTTC. Translated, it gives CAWSVMGGSETQYF.

The J gene is TRBJ2-2, the V gene TRBV6-5; D tentatively reads TRBD1 or TRBD2 (6 bases each). The CDR3 consists of 15 residues. CDR1 and CDR2 from the germline V gene are MNHEY and SVGAGI. V was trimmed by 2 bases and J by 1 base, leaving 8 bases between them. The CDR3 reads CASSYGGQNTGELFF. The CDR3, as DNA: TGTGCCAGCAGTTACGGGGGGCAGAACACCGGGGAGCTGTTTTTT.

The gene calls are TRBV11-1 and TRBJ2-7, with TRBD1 matching over 8 bases. Germline CDR1 reads SGHAT; CDR2 reads FQDESV (reference sequence). Trimming took 5 bases from V and 4 from J; bases not matched to a gene: 13. CDR3 length equals 16 residues. CDR3 nucleotides: TGTGCCAGCAGCCAAGGACAGGGTAGAATCCCTTACGAGCAGTACTTC. Translation gives CASSQGQGRIPYEQYF.

This chain uses TRBV19 with TRBJ1-5; D is unclear. Per the germline V gene, CDR1 is LNHDA and CDR2 is SQIVND (reference sequence). This CDR3 has 14 amino acids. V lost 3 bases and J 5 bases, leaving 11 bases between the germline ends. The CDR3 DNA is TGTGCCAGTAGTATGGCAGGTTTCCATCAGCCCCAGCATTTT. Translating gives CASSMAGFHQPQHF.

V gene TRBV7-9 combines with J gene TRBJ2-7; D tentatively fits TRBD1 or TRBD2 (5 bases each). Trimming stripped 4 bases from V and 2 bases from J, with 9 bases between. The germline CDR1 and CDR2 sequences are SEHNR and FQNEAQ (reference sequence). The CDR3 sequence is 13 residues long. As DNA, the CDR3 is TGTGCCAGCAGCTGGGACGGGCCCTACGAGCAGTACTTC. Translated, it gives CASSWDGPYEQYF.

V gene TRBV7-6 combines with J gene TRBJ1-3; TRBD1 is a possible D gene (6 bases). The CDR3 loop spans 18 amino acids. V lost 0 bases and J lost 0, with 15 bases in between. Germline CDR1 SGHVS, CDR2 FNYEAQ. The CDR3 DNA sequence: TGTGCCAGCAGCTTAGCACCGGACAGCTACCGCTCTGGAAACACCATATATTTT. The encoded protein is CASSLAPDSYRSGNTIYF.

In this sample, this clone turned up once. The V call is TRBV18, the J call TRBJ2-2; maybe TRBD2 (5 bases). The CDR3 has 15 amino acids. Trimming removed 3 bases from V and 5 bases from J, with 13 bases in between. Germline CDR1 reads KGHSH; CDR2 reads LQKENI. As DNA, the CDR3 is TGTGCCAGCTCACCGCGGGCCCCGGCAACCGGGGAGCTGTTTTTT. Its protein product is CASSPRAPATGELFF.

The chain couples TRBV27 to TRBJ1-4; 11 bases align to TRBD1. J was trimmed by 7 bases and V by 5 bases; bases with no gene match: 6. Germline lookup yields CDR1 MNHEY and CDR2 SMNVEV (reference sequence). CDR3 size: 15 residues. CDR3 region: CASSDRDRGFEKLFF. CDR3 sequence (DNA): TGTGCCAGCAGTGACCGGGACAGGGGGTTTGAAAAACTGTTTTTT.

The chain recombines TRBV7-2 with TRBJ1-2; D is perhaps TRBD1 (5 bases). Germline V gives CDR1 SGHTA, CDR2 FQGNSA. V gave up 6 bases and J gave up 4 bases, with 15 bases separating them. The CDR3 contains 14 residues. The CDR3 DNA reads as TGTGCCAGCAGTGGGGCCATTAGGGGCTATGGCTACACCTTC. Translation gives CASSGAIRGYGYTF. Full variable domain (remainder filled in from reference TRBV7-2 and TRBJ1-2): GAGVSQSPSNKVTEKGKDVELRCDPISGHTALYWYRQSLGQGLEFLIYFQGNSAPDKSGLPSDRFSAERTGGSVSTLTIQRTQQEDSAVYLCASSGAIRGYGYTFGSGTRLTVV.

The chain uses TRBV25-1 and TRBJ2-1, with 10 bases lining up with TRBD2. The CDR3 covers 14 residues. CDR1 MGHDK and CDR2 SYGVNS come from the germline V gene. V was clipped by 5 bases and J by 7 bases; unmatched bases: 5. CDR3 DNA sequence: TGTGCCAGCAGTCGGAATAGCGGGGGGAATGAGCAGTTCTTC. Translated, it gives CASSRNSGGNEQFF.

This rearrangement joins TRBV21-1 to TRBJ2-6; the table's D call, TRBD1, has no DNA check behind it. TRBV21-1 is described as a pseudogene. The CDR3 totals 16 residues. CDR3 residues: CASSDTGFSGANVLTF. CDR3 in DNA: TGTGCCAGCAGCGATACAGGATTCTCTGGGGCCAACGTCCTGACTTTC.

This chain links TRBV5-4 with TRBJ2-7; D gene ambiguous. With 0 bases removed from V and 4 bases from J, the gap between germline ends came to 8 bases. Germline CDR1 reads SGHNT; CDR2 reads YYREEE (reference sequence). The CDR3 runs 13 residues. CDR3 sequence (DNA): TGTGCCAGCAGCTTGGCCCCGGAGTACGAGCAGTACTTC. Translation gives CASSLAPEYEQYF.

This clone was seen only once. This sequence joins TRBV10-3 and TRBJ2-7; D is ambiguous. Germline CDR1 ENHRY, CDR2 SYGVKD. V lost 0 bases, J lost 2 bases, and 2 bases lay in between. The CDR3 is made up of 12 amino acids. In nucleotides, the CDR3 is TGTGCCATCAGTGAGTCTCCCTACGAGCAGTACTTC. The encoded protein is CAISESPYEQYF.

The CDR3 bases are TGTGCCAGCAGCGCCCTGGGACTAAACTCCTACAATGAGCAGTTCTTC. This translates into CASSALGLNSYNEQFF. V gene TRBV9 combines with J gene TRBJ2-1; 7 bases line up with TRBD2. The CDR3 runs 16 residues. Germline V gene data show CDR1 as SGDLS and CDR2 as YYNGEE. Losses at the gene ends were 3 bases for V and 0 bases for J; bases not matched to a gene: 6.

Note on this clone: The same CDR3 can be traced to other DNA sequences in this sample. The chain employs TRBV6-1 and TRBJ2-5; no clear D. The germline gives CDR1 MNHNS, CDR2 SASEGT. CDR3 length: 15 amino acids. V lost 1 base and J 1 base, leaving 10 bases between the germline ends. This CDR3 is CASSEDGRIQETQYF. The CDR3 nucleotides read TGTGCCAGCAGTGAAGATGGGCGGATCCAAGAGACCCAGTACTTC.

This chain links TRBV19 with TRBJ2-7, with 8 bases that match TRBD1. The V gene end was trimmed by 4 bases and the J gene end by 7 bases; junction bases not matched to a gene: 9. This CDR3 is built from 14 residues. In germline, CDR1 is LNHDA, CDR2 SQIVND (reference sequence). The CDR3 nucleotides read TGTGCCAGTAGTAGACAGGGGAGAGAATGGGAGCAGTACTTC. Its translation: CASSRQGREWEQYF. The full variable domain, rest sourced from reference TRBV19 and TRBJ2-7, is DGGITQSPKYLFRKEGQNVTLSCEQNLNHDAMYWYRQDPGQGLRLIYYSQIVNDFQKGDIAEGYSVSREKKESFPLTVTSAQKNPTAFYLCASSRQGREWEQYFGPGTRLTVT.

As to this clone: Other nucleotide sequences from this sample produce the same CDR3. The V call is TRBV5-5, the J call TRBJ2-3; D is ambiguous. The CDR3 is 12 residues long. The germline V and J ends were trimmed by 1 base and 3 bases, with 3 bases remaining between them. CDR1 and CDR2 (germline): SGHKS, YYEKEE (reference sequence). CDR3 DNA sequence: TGTGCCAGCAGCTTGAGGACAGATACGCAGTATTTT. It translates to CASSLRTDTQYF.

This clone has a handful of counts. CDR3 amino acids: CASSYGGGGANQPQHF. The CDR3 nucleotides read TGCGCCAGCAGCTACGGGGGAGGGGGCGCAAATCAGCCCCAGCATTTT. This rearrangement joins TRBV5-1 to TRBJ1-5; TRBD1 agrees at 7 bases. Germline CDR1 is SGHRS and CDR2 is YFSETQ. CDR3 length: 16 amino acids. Losses at the gene ends were 3 bases for V and 4 bases for J; bases not matched to a gene: 10.

The chain recombines TRBV30 with TRBJ1-6; D gene ambiguous. Looked up from germline, CDR1 is GTSNPN and CDR2 is SVGIG (reference sequence). The V gene lost 4 bases and the J gene lost 6 bases, with 7 bases spanning the gap. The CDR3 totals 12 residues. The CDR3 DNA reads as TGTGCCTGGACAGGATCTAATTCACCCCTCCACTTT. This encodes CAWTGSNSPLHF.

V usage is TRBV6-4 and J usage is TRBJ2-2; D is perhaps TRBD2 (5 bases). V shed 0 bases and J shed 0 bases, with 5 bases lying between them. The germline gives CDR1 MRHNA, CDR2 SNTAGT. The CDR3 runs 15 residues. As DNA, the CDR3 is TGTGCCAGCAGTGACTCAGCGGCGAACACCGGGGAGCTGTTTTTT. Its translation: CASSDSAANTGELFF.

The rearrangement uses TRBV28 and TRBJ2-7, with TRBD1 as a possible D gene (5 bases). V was clipped by 4 bases and J by 6 bases, with 16 bases between them. Germline loops: CDR1 MDHEN, CDR2 SYDVKM. This CDR3 has 14 amino acids. The CDR3 sequence: CASSSGHPSVEQYF. In DNA, the CDR3 is TGTGCCAGCAGTTCCGGACACCCGAGTGTCGAGCAGTACTTC. Together with reference TRBV28 and TRBJ2-7, the CDR3 gives the full variable domain: DVKVTQSSRYLVKRTGEKVFLECVQDMDHENMFWYRQDPGLGLRLIYFSYDVKMKEKGDIPEGYSVSREKKERFSLILESASTNQTSMYLCASSSGHPSVEQYFGPGTRLTVT.